This record covers a single TCR beta chain. The antigen remains undetermined. This entry comes from a study of shared clonotypes between healthy human individuals. Germline lookup yields CDR1 SGHAT and CDR2 FQNNGV. V lost 4 bases and J 8 bases, leaving 12 bases between the germline ends. The CDR3 sequence is 12 residues long. Data came from immunoSEQ multiplex PCR; TCRdb stores just in-frame clones and leaves some out. This table holds hundreds of thousands of clones, about 95% found once. General study points: Among donors, the sharing of clonotypes was expected to be influenced by sequencing depth.

Naive CD8 cells lacked CD45RO, underwent positive selection for CCR7 and left out terminally differentiated effector memory CD45RA+ cells. Donors were healthy HIV-negative adults without recent acute infections or vaccinations. The chain links TRBV11-2 to TRBJ2-7, with TRBD2 as a possible D gene (6 bases). The TCR sequence derives from a woman aged 25 to 45 in good health. The source material was naive CD8+ T cells sorted from blood. This CDR3 is CASSSDGRKQYF. The DNA for the CDR3 is TGTGCCAGCAGCTCGGACGGGAGAAAGCAGTACTTC.